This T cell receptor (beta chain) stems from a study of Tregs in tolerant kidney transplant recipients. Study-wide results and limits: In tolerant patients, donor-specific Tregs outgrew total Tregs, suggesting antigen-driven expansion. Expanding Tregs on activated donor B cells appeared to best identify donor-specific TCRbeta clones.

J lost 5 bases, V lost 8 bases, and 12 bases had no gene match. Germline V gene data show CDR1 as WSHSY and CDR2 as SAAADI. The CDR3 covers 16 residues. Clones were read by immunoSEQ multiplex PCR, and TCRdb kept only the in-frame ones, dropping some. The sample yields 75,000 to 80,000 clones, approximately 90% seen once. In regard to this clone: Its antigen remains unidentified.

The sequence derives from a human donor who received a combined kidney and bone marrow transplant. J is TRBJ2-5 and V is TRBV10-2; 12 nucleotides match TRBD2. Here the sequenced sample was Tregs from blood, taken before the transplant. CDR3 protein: CASGHSSGRAWETQYF. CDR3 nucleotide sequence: TGCGCCAGCGGACATTCTAGCGGGAGGGCGTGGGAGACCCAGTACTTC.